The entry below describes one T cell receptor beta chain. What it binds is not known. The entry originates in a study of T cell responses to AZD1222 COVID-19 vaccine. Study-level results: Unmutated variant regions are reportedly targeted by nearly half of spike-specific TCRs. CD4 TCRs covered the whole spike, strongest at regions 160-218 and 743-854.

Generated by immunoSEQ multiplex PCR, the TCRdb table keeps only in-frame clones and is missing some. The sample includes under 70,000 clones, roughly 78% of them seen just once. V trimming: 9 bases; J trimming: 14 bases; junction bases outside the gene matches: 14. In germline, CDR1 is MNHEY, CDR2 SVGAGI. The CDR3 sequence is 14 residues long. The chain carries TRBV6-5 and TRBJ2-1; 12 bases agree with TRBD2. The sequences come from peripheral blood, collected on day 0 of MenACWY control vaccination. This TCR was sampled from an adult in good health. This CDR3 reads CASDPGLAGASEFF. In DNA, the CDR3 is TGTGCCAGTGACCCGGGACTAGCGGGTGCGAGCGAGTTCTTC.